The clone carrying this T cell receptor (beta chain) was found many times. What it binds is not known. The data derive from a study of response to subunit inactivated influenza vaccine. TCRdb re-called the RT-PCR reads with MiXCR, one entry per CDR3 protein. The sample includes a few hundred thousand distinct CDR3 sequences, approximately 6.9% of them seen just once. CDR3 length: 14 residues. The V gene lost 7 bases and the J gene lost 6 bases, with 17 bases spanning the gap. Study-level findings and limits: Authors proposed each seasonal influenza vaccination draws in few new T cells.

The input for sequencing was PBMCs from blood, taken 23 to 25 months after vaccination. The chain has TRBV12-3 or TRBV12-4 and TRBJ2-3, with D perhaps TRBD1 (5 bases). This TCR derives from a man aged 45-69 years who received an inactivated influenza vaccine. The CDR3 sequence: CASTQGPARDTQYF. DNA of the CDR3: TGTGCCAGCACTCAGGGCCCAGCGAGGGATACGCAGTATTTT.